Listed below are T cell receptor beta chains from one sample, sequenced in a study of blood T cell repertoires in COVID-19. The assay was immunoSEQ multiplex PCR, and TCRdb's table has in-frame clones only and misses some. The repertoire holds some 120,000 clones, with 65% to 90% as singletons. Sequences were obtained from peripheral blood. The receptors stem from an elderly man with active or convalescent COVID-19. Each CDR3 is given without its conserved first and last residue.

V gene,J gene,CDR3 protein
TRBV3-1/TRBV3-2,TRBJ2-1,ASSQNRGGEQF
TRBV7-9,TRBJ1-5,ASSPQGARNQPQH
TRBV28,TRBJ1-2,ATRANADYGYT
TRBV6-1,TRBJ2-1,ASSEPGQGVNEQF
TRBV27,TRBJ2-1,ASKIAGGGTEQF
TRBV5-6,TRBJ1-4,ASNSRGGGEEKLF
TRBV4-1,TRBJ2-2,ASSQDRGGDGGELF
TRBV7-9,TRBJ1-1,ASSLKGTGTEAF
TRBV19,TRBJ2-7,ASSKLPGQAIHEQY
TRBV5-1,TRBJ2-1,ASSLGLAADEQF
TRBV19,TRBJ1-1,ASSIIPGNTEAF
TRBV29-1,TRBJ1-1,AAGGGAF
TRBV7-3,TRBJ1-2,ASRSGDTGYT
TRBV11-2,TRBJ2-5,ASSLDQAGQETQY
TRBV3-1/TRBV3-2,TRBJ1-2,ASSQNHQGAGNGYT
TRBV21-1,TRBJ2-5,ASSIRTSGRPINGETQY
TRBV18,TRBJ1-6,ASSEGTGHNSPLH
TRBV7-2,TRBJ1-6,ASSLYPGGDSPLH
TRBV10-3,TRBJ1-5,ATGGDSDQPQH
TRBV2,TRBJ2-3,ASSVTGTSGGAGTDTQY
TRBV6-4,TRBJ2-1,ASSPLAGSVEQF
TRBV19,TRBJ1-1,ASSISDRAYTEAF
TRBV7-3,TRBJ2-5,ASSLTGGEETQY
TRBV6-2/TRBV6-3,TRBJ1-2,ASSPTGGEIFGYT
TRBV19,TRBJ2-4,ASSIAGQVGGY
TRBV5-1,TRBJ2-1,ASSLNPPTVSYNEQF
TRBV4-1,TRBJ1-1,ASSQVLDRGLGSPEGF
TRBV5-1,TRBJ1-2,ASTLGQGQGYT
TRBV4-1,TRBJ2-1,ASTGLGRRNEQF
TRBV30,TRBJ2-1,AWIFTTGGVDEQF
TRBV5-1,TRBJ2-5,ASSLVHRGETQY
TRBV10-3,TRBJ2-1,AISGRTGTYNEQF
TRBV6-5,TRBJ1-1,ASSYSGLKEAF
TRBV9,TRBJ2-3,ASSPQLAGGADTQY
TRBV19,TRBJ2-5,ASSRRPRDQETQY
TRBV5-1,TRBJ2-5,ASSLGRTGLSEETQY
TRBV6-5,TRBJ2-3,ASSYTWDRGQDTQY
TRBV15,TRBJ2-5,ATSRDGGYQETQY
TRBV7-3,TRBJ1-1,ASSFGRYTEAF
TRBV15,TRBJ2-3,ATRGRGDRAI
TRBV28,TRBJ2-7,ASSSISTTGVSYEQY
TRBV30,TRBJ1-1,AWRPEGTEAF
TRBV5-1,TRBJ2-5,ASRSTSGGETQY
TRBV28,TRBJ2-7,ASSFRRAPYEQY
TRBV7-3,TRBJ2-7,ASSRDYPGYEQY
TRBV7-9,TRBJ1-1,ASSLGSPGRNTEAF
TRBV7-3,TRBJ2-3,ASSRGGGPDTQY
TRBV12-3/TRBV12-4,TRBJ2-3,ASSPTDTQY
TRBV5-1,TRBJ2-5,ASSLGEGRQETQY
TRBV6-5,TRBJ1-3,ASRGTGSGNTIY
TRBV11-2,TRBJ1-6,ASSPRRWNSPLH
TRBV5-1,TRBJ2-5,ASSLDRGETQY
TRBV21-1,TRBJ1-3,ARDRSGNTIY
TRBV11-2,TRBJ2-2,ASSLLDSYTGELF
TRBV29-1,TRBJ2-7,SVGPGLAGDEQY
TRBV28,TRBJ1-2,ASSQRTPVSNYGYT
TRBV7-9,TRBJ1-5,ASSSQNSGTRNQPQH